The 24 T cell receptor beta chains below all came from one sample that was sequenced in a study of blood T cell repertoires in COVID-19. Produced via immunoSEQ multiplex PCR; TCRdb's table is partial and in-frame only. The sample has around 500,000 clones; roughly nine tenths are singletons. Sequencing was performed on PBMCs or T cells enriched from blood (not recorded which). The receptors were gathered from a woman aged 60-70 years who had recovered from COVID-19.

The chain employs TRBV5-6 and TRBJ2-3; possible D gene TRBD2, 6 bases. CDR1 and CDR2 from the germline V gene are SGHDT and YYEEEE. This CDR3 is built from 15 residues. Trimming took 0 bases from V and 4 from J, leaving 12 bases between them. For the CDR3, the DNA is TGTGCCAGCAGCTTGGTGCCTAGCGAGGCAGATACGCAGTATTTT. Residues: CASSLVPSEADTQYF.

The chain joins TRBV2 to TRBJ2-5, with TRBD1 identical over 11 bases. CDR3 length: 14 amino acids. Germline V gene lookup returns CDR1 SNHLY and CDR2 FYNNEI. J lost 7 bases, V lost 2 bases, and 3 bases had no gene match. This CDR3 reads CASSELGTGGTQYF. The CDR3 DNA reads TGTGCCAGCAGTGAATTAGGGACAGGGGGGACCCAGTACTTC.

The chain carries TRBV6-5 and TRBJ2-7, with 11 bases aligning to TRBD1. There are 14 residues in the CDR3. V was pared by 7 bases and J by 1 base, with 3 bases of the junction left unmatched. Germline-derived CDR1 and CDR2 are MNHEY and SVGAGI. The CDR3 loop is CASIRDRGSYEQYV. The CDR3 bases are TGTGCCAGCATCCGGGACAGGGGGTCCTACGAGCAGTACGTC.

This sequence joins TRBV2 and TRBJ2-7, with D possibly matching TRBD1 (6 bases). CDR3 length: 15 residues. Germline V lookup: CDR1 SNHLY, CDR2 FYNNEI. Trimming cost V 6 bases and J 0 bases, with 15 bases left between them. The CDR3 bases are TGTGCCAGCAGGGGCGGACAGCTGAGCTCCTACGAGCAGTACTTC. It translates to CASRGGQLSSYEQYF.

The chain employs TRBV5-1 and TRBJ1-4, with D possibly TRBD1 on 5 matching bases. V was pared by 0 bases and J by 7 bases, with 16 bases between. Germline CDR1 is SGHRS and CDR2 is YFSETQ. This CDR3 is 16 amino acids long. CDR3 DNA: TGCGCCAGCAGCTTGGTCCCAGGAGGGGATAGTGAAAAACTGTTTTTT. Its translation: CASSLVPGGDSEKLFF.

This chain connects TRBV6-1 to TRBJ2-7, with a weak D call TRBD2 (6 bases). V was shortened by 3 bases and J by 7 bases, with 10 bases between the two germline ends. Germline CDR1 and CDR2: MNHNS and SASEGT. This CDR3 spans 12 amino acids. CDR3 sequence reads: CASSEGGGEQYV. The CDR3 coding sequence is TGTGCCAGCAGTGAGGGAGGAGGAGAGCAGTACGTC.

CDR3 bases: TGTGCCAGCAGCCAGACAGGGGGTTTTGGAAACACCATATATTTT. Translated: CASSQTGGFGNTIYF. The chain is built from TRBV27 and TRBJ1-3, with 9 positions matching TRBD1. Losses at the gene ends were 6 bases for V and 3 bases for J; bases not matched to a gene: 6. This CDR3 contains 15 residues. CDR1 is MNHEY and CDR2 is SMNVEV in the germline V gene (reference sequence).

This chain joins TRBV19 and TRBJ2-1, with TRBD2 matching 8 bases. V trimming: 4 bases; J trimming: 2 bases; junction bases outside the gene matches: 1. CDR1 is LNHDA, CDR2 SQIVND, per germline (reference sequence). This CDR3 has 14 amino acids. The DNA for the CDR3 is TGTGCCAGTAGTAACGGGGGGGCCTACAATGAGCAGTTCTTC. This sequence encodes CASSNGGAYNEQFF.

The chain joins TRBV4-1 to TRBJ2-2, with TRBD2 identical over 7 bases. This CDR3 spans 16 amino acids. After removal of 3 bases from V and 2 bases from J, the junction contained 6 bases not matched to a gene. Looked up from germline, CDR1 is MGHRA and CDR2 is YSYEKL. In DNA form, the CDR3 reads TGCGCCAGCAGCCATTCCGGGACTACAAACACCGGGGAGCTGTTTTTT. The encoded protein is CASSHSGTTNTGELFF.

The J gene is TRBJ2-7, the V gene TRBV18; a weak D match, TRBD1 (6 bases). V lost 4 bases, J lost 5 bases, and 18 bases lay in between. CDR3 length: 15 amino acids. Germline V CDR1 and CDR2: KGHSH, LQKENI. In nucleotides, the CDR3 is TGTGCCAGCTCACTGACCGGGACACGGGGCCACGAGCAGTACTTC. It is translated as CASSLTGTRGHEQYF.

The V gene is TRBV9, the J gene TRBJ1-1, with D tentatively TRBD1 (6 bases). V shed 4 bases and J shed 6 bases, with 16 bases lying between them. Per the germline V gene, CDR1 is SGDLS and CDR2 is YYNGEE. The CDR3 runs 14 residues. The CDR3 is CASSPWGGAAEAFF. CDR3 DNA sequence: TGTGCCAGCAGCCCCTGGGGGGGGGCGGCTGAAGCTTTCTTT.

CDR3 in amino acids: CASSGQGAYNSPLHF. The DNA of the CDR3 is TGTGCCAGTAGTGGGCAGGGGGCCTATAATTCACCCCTCCACTTT. This chain joins TRBV19 and TRBJ1-6; 7 bases are a match to TRBD1. With V trimmed by 5 bases and J by 2 bases, 3 bases remained unmatched. The germline CDR1 and CDR2 sequences are LNHDA and SQIVND (reference sequence). This CDR3 has 15 residues.

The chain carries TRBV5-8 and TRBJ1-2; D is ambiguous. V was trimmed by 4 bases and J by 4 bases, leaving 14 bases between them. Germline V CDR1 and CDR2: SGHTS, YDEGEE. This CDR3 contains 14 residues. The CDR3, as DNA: TGTGCCAGCAGCCTCGATGGCCGTGGCTATGGCTACACCTTC. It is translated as CASSLDGRGYGYTF.

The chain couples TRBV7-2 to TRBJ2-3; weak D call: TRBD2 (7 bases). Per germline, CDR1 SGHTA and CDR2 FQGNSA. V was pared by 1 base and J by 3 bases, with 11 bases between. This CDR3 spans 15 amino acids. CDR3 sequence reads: CASSLVGGGTDTQYF. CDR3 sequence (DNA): TGTGCCAGCAGCTTAGTAGGGGGGGGGACAGATACGCAGTATTTT.

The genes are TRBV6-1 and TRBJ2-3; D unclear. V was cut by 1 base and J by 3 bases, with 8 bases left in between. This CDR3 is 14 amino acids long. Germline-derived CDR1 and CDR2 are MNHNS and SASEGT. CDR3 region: CASSEGAGTDTQYF. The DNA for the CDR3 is TGTGCCAGCAGTGAAGGGGCAGGAACAGATACGCAGTATTTT.

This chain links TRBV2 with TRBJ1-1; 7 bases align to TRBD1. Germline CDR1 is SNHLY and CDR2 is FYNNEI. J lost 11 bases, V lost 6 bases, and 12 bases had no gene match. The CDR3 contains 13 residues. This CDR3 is CASRATGTRGAFF. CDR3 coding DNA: TGTGCCAGCAGGGCGACAGGGACGCGGGGTGCTTTCTTT.

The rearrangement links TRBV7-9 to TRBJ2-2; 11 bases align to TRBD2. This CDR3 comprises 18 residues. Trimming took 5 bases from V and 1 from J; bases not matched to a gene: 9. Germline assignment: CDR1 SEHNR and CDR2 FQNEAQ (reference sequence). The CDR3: CASSEEKLAGVNTGELFF. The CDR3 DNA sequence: TGTGCCAGCAGCGAAGAAAAACTAGCGGGGGTGAACACCGGGGAGCTGTTTTTT.

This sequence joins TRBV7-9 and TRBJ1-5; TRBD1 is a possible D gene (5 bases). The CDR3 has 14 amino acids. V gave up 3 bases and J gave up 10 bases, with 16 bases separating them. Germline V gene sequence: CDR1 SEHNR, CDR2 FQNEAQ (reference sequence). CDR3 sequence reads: CASSFDGGSGPQHF. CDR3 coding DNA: TGTGCCAGCAGCTTCGACGGGGGAAGTGGCCCCCAGCATTTT.

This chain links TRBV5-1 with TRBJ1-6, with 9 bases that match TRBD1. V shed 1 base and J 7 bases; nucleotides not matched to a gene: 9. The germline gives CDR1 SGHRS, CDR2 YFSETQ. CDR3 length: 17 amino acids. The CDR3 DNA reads TGCGCCAGCAGCTTGTCTTACGGACAGGGGACAAATTCACCCCTCCACTTT. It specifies CASSLSYGQGTNSPLHF.

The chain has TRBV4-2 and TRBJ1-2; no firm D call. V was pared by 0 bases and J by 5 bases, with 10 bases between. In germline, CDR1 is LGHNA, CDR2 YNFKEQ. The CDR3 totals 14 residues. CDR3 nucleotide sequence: TGTGCCAGCAGCCAAGAAGCACAGAGTTATGGCTACACCTTC. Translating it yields CASSQEAQSYGYTF.

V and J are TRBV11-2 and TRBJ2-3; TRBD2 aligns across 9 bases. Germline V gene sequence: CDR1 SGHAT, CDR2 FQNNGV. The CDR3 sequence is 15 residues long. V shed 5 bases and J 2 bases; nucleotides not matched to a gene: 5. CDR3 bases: TGTGCCAGCAGCACCCGACTAGCGGCCACAGATACGCAGTATTTT. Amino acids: CASSTRLAATDTQYF.

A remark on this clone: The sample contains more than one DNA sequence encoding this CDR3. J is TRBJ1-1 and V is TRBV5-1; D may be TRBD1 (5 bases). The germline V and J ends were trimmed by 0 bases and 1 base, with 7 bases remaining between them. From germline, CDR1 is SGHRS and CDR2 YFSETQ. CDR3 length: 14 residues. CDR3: CASSLAQGNTEAFF. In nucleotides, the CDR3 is TGCGCCAGCAGCTTGGCGCAGGGGAACACTGAAGCTTTCTTT.

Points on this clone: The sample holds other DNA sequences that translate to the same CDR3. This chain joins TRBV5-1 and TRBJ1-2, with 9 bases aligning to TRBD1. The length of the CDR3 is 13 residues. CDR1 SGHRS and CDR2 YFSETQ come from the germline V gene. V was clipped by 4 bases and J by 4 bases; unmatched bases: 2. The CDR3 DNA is TGCGCCAGCAGCCCGGACAGGGGCTATGGCTACACCTTC. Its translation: CASSPDRGYGYTF.

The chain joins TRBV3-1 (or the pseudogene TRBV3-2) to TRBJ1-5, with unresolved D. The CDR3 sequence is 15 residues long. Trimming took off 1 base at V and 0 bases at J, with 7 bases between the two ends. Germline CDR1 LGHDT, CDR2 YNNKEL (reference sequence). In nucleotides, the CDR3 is TGTGCCAGCAGCCAAGGAGGATATAGCAATCAGCCCCAGCATTTT. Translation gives CASSQGGYSNQPQHF.